A selection of T cell receptor beta chains follows, all from one sample in a study of somatic mutations in cytotoxic T cells in rheumatoid arthritis. Assay: immunoSEQ multiplex PCR; the TCRdb copy retains only in-frame clones and omits some. The repertoire holds 30,000 to 45,000 clones, with more than 80% as singletons. The sequenced material came from CD8+ T cells sorted from blood. These receptors were collected from a man between 35 and 55 years old in good health. CDR3s include the opening cysteine and the closing phenylalanine or tryptophan. The order of the fields is clone size, J gene, V gene, D gene, CDR3 protein, CDR3 DNA. D genes are given only for firm matches. Rows may omit the clone size; those that give it use once, few, many or a size class.

>-|TRBJ2-3|TRBV28|-
CASRRLTPSSTDTQYF
TGTGCCAGCCGGCGGTTAACCCCCTCTAGCACAGATACGCAGTATTTT
>-|TRBJ2-6|TRBV30|-
CAAASSGANVLTF
TGTGCCGCCGCTTCGTCTGGGGCCAACGTCCTGACTTTC
>-|TRBJ2-4|TRBV27|-
CASSTGPKNIQYF
TGTGCCAGCAGCACGGGGCCCAAAAACATTCAGTACTTC
>-|TRBJ1-1|TRBV4-1|-
CASSHHRVRTEAFF
TGCGCCAGCAGCCACCACAGGGTACGGACTGAAGCTTTCTTT
>-|TRBJ2-5|TRBV5-4|-
CASSLTGEETQYF
TGTGCCAGCAGCTTGACAGGAGAAGAGACCCAGTACTTC
>-|TRBJ1-2|TRBV9|-
CASSVATGNGYTF
TGTGCCAGCAGCGTAGCTACCGGGAATGGCTACACCTTC
>-|TRBJ2-4|TRBV7-8|-
CASSVQDVGKNIQYF
TGTGCCAGCAGCGTGCAGGACGTGGGTAAAAACATTCAGTACTTC
>-|TRBJ2-1|TRBV30|-
CAWSDRGYPYNEQFF
TGTGCCTGGAGTGACCGGGGTTACCCCTACAATGAGCAGTTCTTC
>-|TRBJ2-2|TRBV28|-
CASSLWGNTGELFF
TGTGCCAGCAGTTTATGGGGGAACACCGGGGAGCTGTTTTTT
>-|TRBJ2-1|TRBV9|-
CASSVGFYGDNEQFF
TGTGCCAGCAGCGTAGGGTTCTATGGTGACAATGAGCAGTTCTTC
>once|TRBJ2-7|TRBV27|-
CASSLGAGQQQYF
TGTGCCAGCAGCCTTGGGGCAGGACAACAGCAGTACTTC
>-|TRBJ2-7|TRBV7-9|-
CASSPTTREGEQYF
TGTGCCAGCAGCCCAACGACTAGGGAAGGGGAGCAGTACTTC
>-|TRBJ2-1|TRBV27|-
CASSPDFSYNEQFF
TGTGCCAGCAGTCCGGACTTCTCCTACAATGAGCAGTTCTTC
>once|TRBJ2-7|TRBV4-1|TRBD1
CASSQDARGQGTMGYEQYF
TGCGCCAGCAGCCAAGATGCTAGGGGGCAGGGTACGATGGGATACGAGCAGTACTTC
>-|TRBJ2-1|TRBV30|-
CAWSVKNSVWQFF
TGTGCCTGGAGTGTAAAAAACTCTGTCTGGCAGTTCTTC
>-|TRBJ1-5|TRBV21-1|-
CASSKVSAHSNQPQHF
TGTGCCAGCAGCAAAGTCTCGGCTCATAGCAATCAGCCCCAGCATTTT
>-|TRBJ1-2|TRBV7-9|TRBD1
CASSSDRGLSYGYTF
TGTGCCAGCAGCTCCGACAGGGGGCTTAGCTATGGCTACACCTTC
>-|TRBJ1-4|TRBV5-5|-
CASSPGPGRFPTNEKLFF
TGTGCCAGCAGTCCGGGACCCGGGCGTTTTCCAACTAATGAAAAACTGTTTTTT
>-|TRBJ2-3|TRBV7-9|TRBD1
CASSSPGQGSTDTQYF
TGTGCCAGCAGTTCTCCGGGACAGGGCTCCACAGATACGCAGTATTTT
>-|TRBJ2-7|TRBV4-1|TRBD2
CASSETSAPTYEQYF
TGCGCCAGCAGCGAAACTAGCGCTCCGACCTACGAGCAGTACTTC
>-|TRBJ2-7|TRBV2|TRBD2
CASSPGTSGKTHEQYF
TGTGCCAGCAGTCCCGGGACTAGCGGGAAAACCCACGAGCAGTACTTC
>-|TRBJ2-7|TRBV11-3|-
CASSLGDIPDEQYF
TGTGCCAGCAGCTTAGGGGACATCCCTGATGAGCAGTACTTC
>once|TRBJ1-1|TRBV7-9|-
CASSLLGPAGMNTEAFF
TGTGCCAGCAGCTTGTTGGGCCCGGCCGGTATGAACACTGAAGCTTTCTTT
>-|TRBJ1-2|TRBV9|-
CASSVGAGARDNYGYTF
TGTGCCAGCAGCGTAGGGGCGGGGGCGCGGGACAACTATGGCTACACCTTC
>-|TRBJ2-7|TRBV7-9|-
CASSPANGQSYEQYF
TGTGCCAGCAGCCCGGCCAACGGCCAATCCTACGAGCAGTACTTC
>-|TRBJ2-3|TRBV4-3|TRBD2
CASSQGVGGRSTDTQYF
TGCGCCAGCAGCCAAGGAGTCGGCGGGAGGAGCACAGATACGCAGTATTTT
>-|TRBJ1-5|TRBV28|-
CAGGINQPQHF
TGTGCGGGCGGAATCAATCAGCCCCAGCATTTT
>-|TRBJ2-3|TRBV5-1|TRBD2
CASSPPGAGLTDTQYF
TGCGCCAGCAGCCCCCCAGGAGCGGGACTCACAGATACGCAGTATTTT
>few|TRBJ1-5|TRBV25-1|-
CASSWGGHQPQHF
TGTGCCAGCAGTTGGGGAGGCCATCAGCCCCAGCATTTT
>-|TRBJ2-5|TRBV7-5|-
CARSLPGFGETQYF
TGTGCCAGAAGCTTACCGGGGTTCGGAGAGACCCAGTACTTC
>once|TRBJ1-4|TRBV28|-
CASSSGGGDEKLFF
TGTGCCAGCAGTAGCGGGGGGGGCGATGAAAAACTGTTTTTT
>-|TRBJ2-6|TRBV5-4|-
CASSLWVTGANVLTF
TGTGCCAGCAGCTTGTGGGTTACTGGGGCCAACGTCCTGACTTTC
>-|TRBJ1-5|TRBV7-9|TRBD1
CASSLGQGEQPQHF
TGTGCCAGCAGCTTAGGACAGGGGGAGCAGCCCCAGCATTTT
>-|TRBJ2-7|TRBV7-9|-
CASSFDSYEQYF
TGTGCCAGCAGCTTCGACAGCTACGAGCAGTACTTC
>-|TRBJ2-1|TRBV7-9|TRBD2
CARSSGRNEQFF
TGTGCCAGGTCTAGCGGGAGGAATGAGCAGTTCTTC
>-|TRBJ2-1|TRBV5-8|-
CASSLGGPGYNEQFF
TGTGCCAGCAGCCTGGGCGGCCCGGGGTACAATGAGCAGTTCTTC
>medium-sized|TRBJ2-7|TRBV18|-
CASSPPEESYEQYF
TGTGCCAGCTCACCACCGGAAGAGTCCTACGAGCAGTACTTC
>-|TRBJ2-7|TRBV27|-
CASSLLATTSGEQYF
TGTGCCAGCAGTTTGCTCGCGACCACCAGCGGCGAGCAGTACTTC
>-|TRBJ2-1|TRBV28|TRBD2
CASSSGTSEANEQFF
TGTGCCAGCAGTTCCGGGACTAGTGAGGCTAATGAGCAGTTCTTC
>-|TRBJ1-4|TRBV18|TRBD1
CASSLETGAGEKLFF
TGTGCCAGCTCGCTCGAAACAGGGGCGGGGGAAAAACTGTTTTTT
>-|TRBJ1-3|TRBV9|-
CASSAAGNTIYF
TGTGCCAGCAGCGCAGCTGGAAACACCATATATTTT
>few|TRBJ1-1|TRBV19|-
CATGTRFEAEAFF
TGTGCCACCGGGACGAGATTTGAAGCAGAAGCTTTCTTT
>-|TRBJ2-7|TRBV6-5|TRBD2
CASRGLAGTYEQYF
TGTGCCAGCAGAGGACTAGCGGGGACCTACGAGCAGTACTTC
>-|TRBJ2-7|TRBV7-9|-
CASSSTSAGRTYEQYF
TGTGCCAGCAGCTCGACCTCGGCGGGAAGGACCTACGAGCAGTACTTC
>-|TRBJ2-1|TRBV6-4|TRBD2
CASSDGAGDYNEQFF
TGTGCCAGCAGTGACGGAGCGGGAGACTACAATGAGCAGTTCTTC
>-|TRBJ1-5|TRBV28|TRBD1
CASSLHRGRWQPQHF
TGTGCCAGCAGCCTACACAGGGGGCGCTGGCAGCCCCAGCATTTT
>-|TRBJ2-1|TRBV5-1|-
CASSLYADNEQFF
TGCGCCAGCAGCTTGTATGCAGACAATGAGCAGTTCTTC
>-|TRBJ2-2|TRBV27|-
CASSLLDTGELFF
TGTGCCAGCAGTTTATTGGACACCGGGGAGCTGTTTTTT
>-|TRBJ1-2|TRBV6-5|-
CASSTGDSPMNGYTF
TGTGCCAGCAGCACGGGGGACTCCCCCATGAATGGCTACACCTTC
>few|TRBJ1-1|TRBV27|-
CASSLSPLNTEAFF
TGTGCCAGCAGTTTATCTCCCCTGAACACTGAAGCTTTCTTT
>-|TRBJ2-7|TRBV6-5|-
CASRSSPYEQYF
TGTGCCAGCAGGTCCTCTCCGTACGAGCAGTACTTC
>-|TRBJ1-1|TRBV7-6|TRBD1
CASSLARDRGDITEAFF
TGTGCCAGCAGCTTAGCTCGGGACAGGGGGGATATCACTGAAGCTTTCTTT
>once|TRBJ1-4|TRBV29-1|-
CSVWNSTTNEKLFF
TGCAGCGTTTGGAACTCCACAACTAATGAAAAACTGTTTTTT
>-|TRBJ2-1|TRBV13|-
CASSPRAGSYNEQFF
TGTGCCAGCAGCCCCCGGGCCGGCTCCTACAATGAGCAGTTCTTC
>-|TRBJ2-3|TRBV27|-
CASSSGPTAVPDTQYF
TGTGCCAGCAGTTCGGGACCGACAGCTGTGCCAGATACGCAGTATTTT
>-|TRBJ2-5|TRBV7-2|-
CASSPGTLLQETQYF
TGTGCCAGCAGCCCCGGGACTCTTCTCCAAGAGACCCAGTACTTC
>-|TRBJ2-7|TRBV11-3|-
CASSSGHLYEQYF
TGTGCCAGCAGCTCGGGACACCTCTACGAGCAGTACTTC
>-|TRBJ1-5|TRBV13|-
CASSLGGPGSNQPQHF
TGTGCCAGCAGCTTAGGGGGACCCGGTAGCAATCAGCCCCAGCATTTT
>-|TRBJ2-1|TRBV7-9|TRBD1
CASRPGQSHNEQFF
TGTGCCAGCAGGCCGGGACAGTCGCACAATGAGCAGTTCTTC
>-|TRBJ1-2|TRBV6-5|TRBD1
CASSYSDRDNYGYTF
TGTGCCAGCAGTTACTCGGACAGGGATAACTATGGCTACACCTTC